The entry that follows covers one T cell receptor beta chain sequence. This sample stems from a study of blood T cell repertoires in COVID-19. Background on the study: There were acute and convalescent COVID-19 samples, and they came from the United States, Italy and Spain. PBMCs, B-cell-depleted T cells, or T cells were the source of the cDNA or gDNA that made up the material.

Germline V gene lookup returns CDR1 SGHKS and CDR2 YYEKEE (reference sequence). V lost 0 bases and J 3 bases, leaving 6 bases between the germline ends. The CDR3 has 13 residues. In terms of age and location, participants ranged from roughly 18 to 90 years and lived in roughly 22 US areas. In the authors' workflow: Amplification of reference gene primers provided the estimated nucleated cell counts. The repertoire was sequenced with immunoSEQ multiplex PCR; TCRdb's copy has only in-frame clones and lacks some. V and J calls and clone size come straight from that table; D and trimming were deduced from the DNA. The data hold a few hundred thousand clones, with around 86% observed a single time.

Sequencing was performed on PBMCs or T cells enriched from blood (not recorded which). The chain couples TRBV5-5 to TRBJ1-2; unclear D gene. This sequence originates from a middle-aged man who had recovered from COVID-19. The DNA for the CDR3 is TGTGCCAGCAGCTTGGCCGGGGACTATGGCTACACCTTC. Amino acid sequence: CASSLAGDYGYTF.